This is a list of T cell receptor beta chains from one sample in a study of T cells in Graves' hyperthyroidism and ophthalmopathy. TCRdb reanalysed the multiplex PCR reads using MiXCR and keeps one entry per CDR3 protein. The sample yields around 270,000 distinct CDR3 sequences, roughly 19% seen once. Sequenced input: blood. These receptors came from a man aged 45-65 years with Graves' ophthalmopathy. CDR3s leave out the opening cysteine and the closing phenylalanine or tryptophan. The listing skips clone size in some rows; elsewhere it reads once, few, many or a size class.

v_gene: TRBV6-1; j_gene: TRBJ2-2; abundance: NA; CDR3aa: ASSAGRNTGELF
v_gene: TRBV28; j_gene: TRBJ2-7; abundance: many; CDR3aa: ASRRQGLTYEQY
v_gene: TRBV5-5; j_gene: TRBJ1-5; abundance: NA; CDR3aa: ASSPTGSLNQPQH
v_gene: TRBV10-1; j_gene: TRBJ2-5; abundance: NA; CDR3aa: ASIYRRQETQY
v_gene: TRBV9; j_gene: TRBJ2-3; abundance: few; CDR3aa: ASSGSGSTDTQY
v_gene: TRBV3-1; j_gene: TRBJ1-2; abundance: many; CDR3aa: ASSLNGGNGYT
v_gene: TRBV6-1; j_gene: TRBJ2-2; abundance: many; CDR3aa: ASLSSGMSGGELF
v_gene: TRBV6-4; j_gene: TRBJ2-5; abundance: NA; CDR3aa: ASSETGEQTQY
v_gene: TRBV10-3; j_gene: TRBJ1-5; abundance: few; CDR3aa: AISQGIPNQPQH
v_gene: TRBV27; j_gene: TRBJ2-1; abundance: NA; CDR3aa: ASSSPGTSGSYNEQF
v_gene: TRBV5-1; j_gene: TRBJ2-7; abundance: NA; CDR3aa: ASSFNPGQGLYEQY
v_gene: TRBV18; j_gene: TRBJ1-1; abundance: many; CDR3aa: ASSPWAGSNTEAF
v_gene: TRBV6-1; j_gene: TRBJ1-2; abundance: many; CDR3aa: ASSVGQINYGYT
v_gene: TRBV20-1; j_gene: TRBJ1-1; abundance: NA; CDR3aa: SARDIKNTEAS
v_gene: TRBV28; j_gene: TRBJ2-6; abundance: many; CDR3aa: ASSLVGANVLT
v_gene: TRBV30; j_gene: TRBJ1-3; abundance: few; CDR3aa: AWSATVRNTIY
v_gene: TRBV7-6; j_gene: TRBJ2-1; abundance: many; CDR3aa: ASSPGLGEQF
v_gene: TRBV4-1; j_gene: TRBJ1-1; abundance: few; CDR3aa: ASSQSSIRAPRNTEAF
v_gene: TRBV20-1; j_gene: TRBJ2-5; abundance: few; CDR3aa: SAPSVLAGETQY
v_gene: TRBV7-8; j_gene: TRBJ1-4; abundance: many; CDR3aa: ASSPGAAFEKLF
v_gene: TRBV20-1; j_gene: TRBJ2-7; abundance: many; CDR3aa: SAQTGVGYEQY
v_gene: TRBV27; j_gene: TRBJ2-1; abundance: many; CDR3aa: ASSLSASRNNEQF
v_gene: TRBV7-6; j_gene: TRBJ1-4; abundance: many; CDR3aa: ASSLYLGDRSPEKLF